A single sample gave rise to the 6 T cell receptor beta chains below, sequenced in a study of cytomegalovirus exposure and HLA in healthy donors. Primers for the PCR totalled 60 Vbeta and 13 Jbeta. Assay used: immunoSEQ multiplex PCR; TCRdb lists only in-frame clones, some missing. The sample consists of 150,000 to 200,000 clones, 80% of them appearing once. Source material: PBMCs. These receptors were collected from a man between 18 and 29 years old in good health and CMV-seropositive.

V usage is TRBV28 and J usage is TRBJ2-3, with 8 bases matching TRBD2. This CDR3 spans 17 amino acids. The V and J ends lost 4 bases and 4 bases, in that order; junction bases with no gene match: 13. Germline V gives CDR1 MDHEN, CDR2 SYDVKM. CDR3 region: CASSSGRVGRGADTQYF. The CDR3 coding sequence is TGTGCCAGCAGTTCCGGGAGGGTTGGGCGGGGCGCAGATACGCAGTATTTT. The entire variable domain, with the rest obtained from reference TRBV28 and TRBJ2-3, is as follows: DVKVTQSSRYLVKRTGEKVFLECVQDMDHENMFWYRQDPGLGLRLIYFSYDVKMKEKGDIPEGYSVSREKKERFSLILESASTNQTSMYLCASSSGRVGRGADTQYFGPGTRLTVL.

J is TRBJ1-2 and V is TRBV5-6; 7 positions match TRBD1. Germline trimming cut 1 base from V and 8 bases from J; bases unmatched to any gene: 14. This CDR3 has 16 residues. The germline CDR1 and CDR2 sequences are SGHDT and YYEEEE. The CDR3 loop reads CASSLPGTEVNGGYTF. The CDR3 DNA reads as TGTGCCAGCAGCTTGCCCGGGACAGAGGTTAACGGGGGCTACACCTTC.

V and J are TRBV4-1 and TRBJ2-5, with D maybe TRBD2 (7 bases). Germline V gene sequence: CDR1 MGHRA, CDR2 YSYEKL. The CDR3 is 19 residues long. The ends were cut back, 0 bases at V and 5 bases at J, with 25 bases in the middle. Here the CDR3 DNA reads TGCGCCAGCAGCCAAGAGAGGAGGGCTAGTGGGGGGGCCTCGGAGACCCAGTACTTC. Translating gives CASSQERRASGGASETQYF.

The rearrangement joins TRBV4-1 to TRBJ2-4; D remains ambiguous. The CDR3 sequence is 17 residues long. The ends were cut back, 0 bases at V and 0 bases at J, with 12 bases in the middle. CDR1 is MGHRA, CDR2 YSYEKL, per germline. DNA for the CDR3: TGCGCCAGCAGCCAAGATCGTGGAGACTTAGCCAAAAACATTCAGTACTTC. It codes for CASSQDRGDLAKNIQYF.

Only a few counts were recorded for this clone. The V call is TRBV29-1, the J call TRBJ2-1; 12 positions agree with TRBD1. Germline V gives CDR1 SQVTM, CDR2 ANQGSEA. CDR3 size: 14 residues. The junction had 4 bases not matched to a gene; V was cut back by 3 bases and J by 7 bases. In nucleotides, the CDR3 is TGCAGCGTTGAGGGGACAGGGGGCTTAAATGAGCAGTTCTTC. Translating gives CSVEGTGGLNEQFF.

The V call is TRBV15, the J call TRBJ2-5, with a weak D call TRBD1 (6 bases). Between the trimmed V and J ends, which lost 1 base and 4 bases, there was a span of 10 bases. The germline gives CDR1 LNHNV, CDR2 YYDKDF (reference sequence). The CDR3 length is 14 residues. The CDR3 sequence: CATSRVQGGETQYF. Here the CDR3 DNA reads TGTGCCACCAGCAGAGTACAGGGTGGAGAGACCCAGTACTTC.